This T cell receptor (beta chain) was retrieved from a study of blood T cell repertoires in COVID-19. Across the study: The cDNA or gDNA used as material had been derived from T cells, B-cell-depleted T cells, or PBMCs.

As originally analysed: Estimation of nucleated cell counts was performed using reference gene primer amplification. The table came from immunoSEQ multiplex PCR; TCRdb's copy has only in-frame clones and leaves some out. V and J calls plus clone size are reproduced from that table; the DNA served to infer D and trimming. The table lists approximately 150,000 clones, roughly 87% of them singletons, with around 1.2% in the top ten. Deletions cut 2 bases from V and 3 bases from J, with 10 bases between. This CDR3 is built from 15 residues. Germline assignment: CDR1 SGHTA and CDR2 FQGNSA. Categorization into cohorts depended on clinical history that participants reported.

Sequencing was performed on PBMCs or T cells enriched from blood (not recorded which). The sequence was collected from a human donor with acute COVID-19. The donor label of this sample is uncertain. The J gene is TRBJ1-4, the V gene TRBV7-2; possible D gene TRBD1, 6 bases. Written as DNA, the CDR3 is TGTGCCAGCAGCTTATCCGGGACACCTAATGAAAAACTGTTTTTT. As protein: CASSLSGTPNEKLFF.